This T cell receptor beta chain was identified in a study of blood T cells in healthy people across ages. This clonotype was picked up many times. Its specificity is unknown. The use of a sample-barcoded 5' primer and a J-beta primer mix characterized a second PCR of roughly 6 to 11 cycles. Each CDR3 protein gets one entry after TCRdb re-called the 5' RACE reads with MiXCR. This table has hundreds of thousands of distinct CDR3 sequences, less than 40% appearing once. They isolated at least 6 million PBMCs from each sample. Samples each yielded at least 6 micrograms of total RNA. General study results and limits: Older age went with lower TCR beta diversity per million T cells, in a roughly linear way.

The CDR3 runs 14 residues. The ends were cut back, 3 bases at V and 1 base at J, with 9 bases in the middle. Germline lookup yields CDR1 SGHTA and CDR2 FQGNSA. The sequence derives from an elderly woman in good health. What was sequenced was blood. This chain links TRBV7-2 with TRBJ2-5; the D gene is possibly TRBD1 (5 bases). This CDR3 is CASSFDQGQETQYF. DNA of the CDR3: TGTGCCAGCAGCTTCGATCAGGGCCAAGAGACCCAGTACTTC. Full variable domain (remainder filled in from reference TRBV7-2 and TRBJ2-5): GAGVSQSPSNKVTEKGKDVELRCDPISGHTALYWYRQSLGQGLEFLIYFQGNSAPDKSGLPSDRFSAERTGGSVSTLTIQRTQQEDSAVYLCASSFDQGQETQYFGPGTRLLVL.